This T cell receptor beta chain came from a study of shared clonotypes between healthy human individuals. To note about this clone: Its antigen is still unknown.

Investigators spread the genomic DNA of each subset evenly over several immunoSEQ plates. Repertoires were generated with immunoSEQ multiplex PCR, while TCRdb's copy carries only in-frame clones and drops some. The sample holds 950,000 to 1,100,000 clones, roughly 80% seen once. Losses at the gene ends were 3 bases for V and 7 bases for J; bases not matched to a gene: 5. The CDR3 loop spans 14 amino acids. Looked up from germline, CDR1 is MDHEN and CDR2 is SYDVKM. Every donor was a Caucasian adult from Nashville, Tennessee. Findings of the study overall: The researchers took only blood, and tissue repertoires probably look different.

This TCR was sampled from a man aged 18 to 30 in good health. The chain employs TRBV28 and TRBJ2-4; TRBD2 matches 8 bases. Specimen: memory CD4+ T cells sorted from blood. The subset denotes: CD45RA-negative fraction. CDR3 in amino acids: CASSLGLVRNIQYF. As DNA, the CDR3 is TGTGCCAGCAGTTTGGGACTAGTCAGGAACATTCAGTACTTC.